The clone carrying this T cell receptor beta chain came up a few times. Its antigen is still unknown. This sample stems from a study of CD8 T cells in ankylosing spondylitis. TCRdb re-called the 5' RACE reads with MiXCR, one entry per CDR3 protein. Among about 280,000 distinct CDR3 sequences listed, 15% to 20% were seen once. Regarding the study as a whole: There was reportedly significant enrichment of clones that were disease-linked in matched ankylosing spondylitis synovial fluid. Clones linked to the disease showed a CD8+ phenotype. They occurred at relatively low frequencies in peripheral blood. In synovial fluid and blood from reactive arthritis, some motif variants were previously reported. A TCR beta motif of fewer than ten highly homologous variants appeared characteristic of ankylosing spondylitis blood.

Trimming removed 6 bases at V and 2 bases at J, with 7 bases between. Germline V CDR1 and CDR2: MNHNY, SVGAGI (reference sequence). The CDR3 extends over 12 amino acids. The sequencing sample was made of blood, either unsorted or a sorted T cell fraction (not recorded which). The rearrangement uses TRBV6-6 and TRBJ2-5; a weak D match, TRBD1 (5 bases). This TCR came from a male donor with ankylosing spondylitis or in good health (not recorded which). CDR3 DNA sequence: TGTGCCAGCAGCAGGGATCAAGAGACCCAGTACTTC. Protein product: CASSRDQETQYF.